Below are 22 T cell receptor beta chains sequenced from a single sample in a study of sequential checkpoint blockade in melanoma. Indicated treatment: randomized to nivolumab then ipilimumab (arm A) or the reverse (arm B). Assay: immunoSEQ multiplex PCR; the TCRdb copy retains only in-frame clones and omits some. The table shows over 10,000 clones, with around 70% occurring only once. Sample: CD8+ T cells sorted from blood (inferred from file names), taken from a patient given nivolumab and ipilimumab in sequence. All receptors derive from a human donor with melanoma.

This clone was counted between two and nine times. The chain uses TRBV6-9 and TRBJ2-7, with 7 bases that match TRBD2. The CDR3 runs to 16 residues. V was pared by 5 bases and J by 2 bases, with 12 bases of the junction left unmatched. Germline-derived CDR1 and CDR2 are MNHGY and SVAAGI. The DNA for the CDR3 is TGTGCCAGCAGTGGGCCCGTCACTAGCGTCCCCTACGAGCAGTACTTC. Translating it yields CASSGPVTSVPYEQYF.

This rearrangement joins TRBV25-1 to TRBJ2-2; D is ambiguous. V lost 9 bases and J 2 bases, leaving 10 bases between the germline ends. Germline lookup yields CDR1 MGHDK and CDR2 SYGVNS. The CDR3 totals 13 residues. CDR3 in amino acids: CASYELNTGELFF. In nucleotides, the CDR3 is TGTGCCAGTTATGAACTCAACACCGGGGAGCTGTTTTTT.

This chain links TRBV11-3 with TRBJ2-3, with D possibly being TRBD1 (5 bases). This CDR3 region has 12 residues. Trimming stripped 1 base from V and 10 bases from J, with 9 bases between. Per germline, CDR1 SGHNT and CDR2 YENEEA. CDR3 in DNA: TGTGCCAGCAGCTTAGGGGGCTACCCGCAGTATTTT. As protein: CASSLGGYPQYF.

The chain recombines TRBV2 with TRBJ1-3; D is perhaps TRBD1 (5 bases). V lost 7 bases and J lost 0, with 16 bases in between. The CDR3 has 16 residues. CDR1 and CDR2 (germline): SNHLY, FYNNEI. The CDR3 is CASTNKTVFSGNTIYF. CDR3 sequence (DNA): TGTGCCAGCACTAACAAGACAGTCTTCTCTGGAAACACCATATATTTT.

The chain carries TRBV4-1 and TRBJ1-2, with 8 positions matching TRBD1. CDR1 is MGHRA and CDR2 is YSYEKL in the germline V gene. The CDR3 totals 15 residues. The ends lost 1 base at V and 2 bases at J; junction bases unmatched: 3. CDR3 loop: CASSQGTGPNYGYTF. DNA for the CDR3: TGCGCCAGCAGCCAAGGGACAGGGCCAAACTATGGCTACACCTTC.

V and J are TRBV27 and TRBJ1-1; tentatively, D is TRBD1 (5 bases). The CDR3 extends over 15 amino acids. V was cut by 7 bases and J by 0 bases, with 15 bases left in between. Germline-derived CDR1 and CDR2 are MNHEY and SMNVEV (reference sequence). CDR3 DNA sequence: TGTGCCAGCATCGCGGGGGGGGGAATGAACACTGAAGCTTTCTTT. Amino acid sequence: CASIAGGGMNTEAFF.

This chain uses TRBV11-2 with TRBJ2-7, with TRBD1 identical over 8 bases. Germline loops: CDR1 SGHAT, CDR2 FQNNGV. The CDR3 is 14 amino acids. Trimming took 6 bases from V and 4 from J; bases not matched to a gene: 8. Written as DNA, the CDR3 is TGTGCCAGCAGATACGGACAGGGCGGGTACGAGCAGTACTTC. It encodes CASRYGQGGYEQYF. The full variable domain, with the rest looked up from reference TRBV11-2 and TRBJ2-7, is EAGVAQSPRYKIIEKRQSVAFWCNPISGHATLYWYQQILGQGPKLLIQFQNNGVVDDSQLPKDRFSAERLKGVDSTLKIQPAKLEDSAVYLCASRYGQGGYEQYFGPGTRLTVT.

The chain recombines TRBV19 with TRBJ1-1; unclear D gene. Looked up from germline, CDR1 is LNHDA and CDR2 is SQIVND (reference sequence). The V and J ends lost 1 base and 3 bases respectively, with 9 bases between them. The CDR3 is 14 residues long. The CDR3 DNA reads TGTGCCAGTAGTATAGGTGGCGACTACACTGAAGCTTTCTTT. It codes for CASSIGGDYTEAFF.

This clone has a single count. This chain links TRBV12-5 with TRBJ1-1, with 8 bases that match TRBD1. The V segment lost 2 bases and the J segment 6 bases; nucleotides outside the gene matches: 8. Germline V gene lookup returns CDR1 LGHNT and CDR2 FRNRAP. The CDR3 covers 15 residues. CDR3 protein: CASGLTTGGTSEAFF. The DNA of the CDR3 is TGTGCTAGTGGTTTGACTACAGGGGGAACCTCTGAAGCTTTCTTT.

This clone has just one count. The chain has TRBV2 and TRBJ2-1, with D maybe TRBD1 (6 bases). Germline lookup yields CDR1 SNHLY and CDR2 FYNNEI. V was cut by 8 bases and J by 8 bases, with 10 bases left in between. This CDR3 is built from 11 residues. CDR3 sequence: CASDQGYEQFF. As DNA, the CDR3 is TGTGCCAGCGACCAGGGGTATGAGCAGTTCTTC.

This clone was recorded only once. The chain employs TRBV7-9 and TRBJ2-2; D possibly corresponds to TRBD2 (5 bases). Trimming removed 5 bases from V and 0 bases from J, with 13 bases in between. The CDR3 is 16 amino acids. Germline CDR1 SEHNR, CDR2 FQNEAQ (reference sequence). CDR3 DNA: TGTGCCAGCAGCCCCCCCGGGAATGCGAACACCGGGGAGCTGTTTTTT. Residues: CASSPPGNANTGELFF.

The gene calls are TRBV9 and TRBJ1-2; 7 nucleotides agree with TRBD1. Trimming at V came to 3 bases and at J to 2 bases, leaving 7 bases not matched to a gene. The CDR3 totals 15 residues. CDR1 SGDLS and CDR2 YYNGEE come from the germline V gene. The CDR3: CASSEPRDSNYGYTF. Written as DNA, the CDR3 is TGTGCCAGCAGCGAACCCCGGGACAGCAACTATGGCTACACCTTC.

The chain couples TRBV27 to TRBJ2-1, with 9 bases fitting TRBD2. The J segment lost 7 bases and the V segment lost 6 bases, leaving 10 bases of the junction unmatched. CDR1 and CDR2 (germline): MNHEY, SMNVEV (reference sequence). The CDR3 runs 15 residues. CDR3 coding DNA: TGTGCCAGCAGAATAATTAGCGGGAGACAGAATGAGCAGTTCTTC. Amino acid sequence: CASRIISGRQNEQFF.

V gene TRBV13 combines with J gene TRBJ1-4; the match to TRBD1 covers 8 bases. This CDR3 is built from 16 residues. Germline CDR1 and CDR2: PRHDT and FYEKMQ (reference sequence). V trimming: 0 bases; J trimming: 3 bases; junction bases outside the gene matches: 3. DNA of the CDR3: TGTGCCAGCAGCTTAGGAGACAGGGGTTCTAATGAAAAACTGTTTTTT. Its protein product is CASSLGDRGSNEKLFF.

The V call is TRBV30, the J call TRBJ1-3, with D tentatively TRBD1 (5 bases). Per germline, CDR1 GTSNPN and CDR2 SVGIG (reference sequence). The CDR3 has 14 residues. V shed 1 base and J shed 0 bases, with 7 bases lying between them. CDR3 sequence: CAWSAGSSGNTIYF. CDR3 DNA sequence: TGTGCCTGGAGTGCAGGGTCCTCTGGAAACACCATATATTTT.

This sequence joins TRBV5-4 and TRBJ2-2; possible D gene TRBD1, 6 bases. The CDR3 sequence is 13 residues long. V lost 2 bases to trimming and J lost 6 bases, with 8 bases between them. Germline V gene data show CDR1 as SGHNT and CDR2 as YYREEE (reference sequence). The CDR3 loop reads CASSFRGSGELFF. CDR3 sequence (DNA): TGTGCCAGCAGCTTCAGGGGATCCGGGGAGCTGTTTTTT. Variable domain in full (rest from reference TRBV5-4 and TRBJ2-2): ETGVTQSPTHLIKTRGQQVTLRCSSQSGHNTVSWYQQALGQGPQFIFQYYREEENGRGNFPPRFSGLQFPNYSSELNVNALELDDSALYLCASSFRGSGELFFGEGSRLTVL.

V usage is TRBV6-5 and J usage is TRBJ1-1; weak D call: TRBD1 (6 bases). The V gene's germline CDR1 is MNHEY and CDR2 SVGAGI. The CDR3 has 14 residues. V was clipped by 4 bases and J by 6 bases, with 15 bases between them. The CDR3 sequence is CASSFFTGLSEAFF. The DNA for the CDR3 is TGTGCCAGCAGTTTCTTTACAGGGCTATCTGAAGCTTTCTTT.

This clone came up once. This sequence joins TRBV5-1 and TRBJ1-1, with D tentatively TRBD1 (5 bases). The CDR3 totals 14 residues. Trimming left V 0 bases short and J 4 bases short, with 10 bases between. The germline V gene has CDR1 SGHRS and CDR2 YFSETQ. Written as DNA, the CDR3 is TGCGCCAGCAGCTTGGAGGGGCGCTCCACTGAAGCTTTCTTT. Residues: CASSLEGRSTEAFF.

The chain has TRBV7-6 and TRBJ1-1; unclear D gene. This CDR3 comprises 13 residues. The ends were cut back, 5 bases at V and 2 bases at J, with 9 bases in the middle. Germline V lookup: CDR1 SGHVS, CDR2 FNYEAQ. The CDR3 bases are TGTGCCAGCAGCCTTAACAGAAACACTGAAGCTTTCTTT. This sequence encodes CASSLNRNTEAFF.

This clone has more than one count but fewer than ten. The chain carries TRBV13 and TRBJ2-1, with 9 bases that match TRBD2. This CDR3 region has 15 residues. Germline V lookup: CDR1 PRHDT, CDR2 FYEKMQ (reference sequence). After removal of 3 bases from V and 7 bases from J, the junction contained 7 bases not matched to a gene. The CDR3 DNA reads as TGTGCCAGCAGCTTGTCTAGCGGGATAAAAAATGAGCAGTTCTTC. Translated, it gives CASSLSSGIKNEQFF.

This chain uses TRBV4-1 with TRBJ2-7; possibly TRBD2 for D (5 bases). Germline CDR1 MGHRA, CDR2 YSYEKL. V was trimmed by 4 bases and J by 3 bases, leaving 16 bases between them. This CDR3 is 15 amino acids long. The CDR3 sequence is CASSPGGIPGYEQYF. The DNA of the CDR3 is TGCGCCAGCAGCCCCGGAGGAATCCCGGGCTACGAGCAGTACTTC.

This clone was observed a handful of times. CDR3: CAWSLGAGANVLTF. CDR3 DNA: TGTGCCTGGAGTTTAGGGGCTGGGGCCAACGTCCTGACTTTC. This chain joins TRBV30 and TRBJ2-6; D is perhaps TRBD1 (5 bases). The CDR3 is 14 residues long. Germline values: CDR1 GTSNPN, CDR2 SVGIG (reference sequence). Trimming shortened V by 2 bases and J by 2 bases, and 7 bases separated the two germline ends.